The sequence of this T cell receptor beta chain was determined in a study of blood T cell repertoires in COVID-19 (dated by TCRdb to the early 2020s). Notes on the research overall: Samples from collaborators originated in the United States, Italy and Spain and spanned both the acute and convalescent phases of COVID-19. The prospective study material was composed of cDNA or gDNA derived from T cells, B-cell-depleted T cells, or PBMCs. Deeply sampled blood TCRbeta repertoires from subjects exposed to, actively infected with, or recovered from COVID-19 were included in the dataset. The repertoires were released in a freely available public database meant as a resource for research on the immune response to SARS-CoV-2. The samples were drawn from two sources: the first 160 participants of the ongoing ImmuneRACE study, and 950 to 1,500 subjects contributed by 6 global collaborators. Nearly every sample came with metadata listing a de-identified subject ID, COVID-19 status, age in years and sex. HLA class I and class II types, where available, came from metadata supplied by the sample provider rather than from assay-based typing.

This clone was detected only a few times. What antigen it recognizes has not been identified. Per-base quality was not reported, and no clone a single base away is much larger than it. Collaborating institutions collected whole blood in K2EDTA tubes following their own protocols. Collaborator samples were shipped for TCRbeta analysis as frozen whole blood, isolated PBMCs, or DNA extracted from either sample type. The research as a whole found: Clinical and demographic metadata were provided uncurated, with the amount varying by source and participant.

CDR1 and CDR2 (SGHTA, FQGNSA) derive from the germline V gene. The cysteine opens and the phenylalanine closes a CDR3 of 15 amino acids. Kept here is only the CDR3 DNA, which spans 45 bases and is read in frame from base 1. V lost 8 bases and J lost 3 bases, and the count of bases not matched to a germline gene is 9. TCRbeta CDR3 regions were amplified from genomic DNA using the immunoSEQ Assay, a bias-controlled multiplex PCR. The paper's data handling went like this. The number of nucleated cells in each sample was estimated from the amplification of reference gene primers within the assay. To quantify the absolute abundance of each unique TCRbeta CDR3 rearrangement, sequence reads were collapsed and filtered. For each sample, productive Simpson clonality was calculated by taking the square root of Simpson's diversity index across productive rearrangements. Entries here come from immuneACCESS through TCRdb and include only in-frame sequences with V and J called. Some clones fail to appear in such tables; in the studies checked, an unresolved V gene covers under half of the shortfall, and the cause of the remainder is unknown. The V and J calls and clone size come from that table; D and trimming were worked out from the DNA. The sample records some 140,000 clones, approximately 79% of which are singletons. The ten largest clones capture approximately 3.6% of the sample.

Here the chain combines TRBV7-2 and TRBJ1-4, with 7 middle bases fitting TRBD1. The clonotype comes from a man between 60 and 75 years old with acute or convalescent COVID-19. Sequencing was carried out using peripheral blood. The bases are TGTGCCAGCGGAACCCAGACAGGGCCTAATGAAAAACTGTTTTTT. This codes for CASGTQTGPNEKLFF. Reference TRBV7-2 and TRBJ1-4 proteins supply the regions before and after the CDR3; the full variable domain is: GAGVSQSPSNKVTEKGKDVELRCDPISGHTALYWYRQSLGQGLEFLIYFQGNSAPDKSGLPSDRFSAERTGGSVSTLTIQRTQQEDSAVYLCASGTQTGPNEKLFFGSGTQLSVL.